The subject of this entry is one T cell receptor (beta chain). These data originate in a study of blood T cell repertoires in COVID-19. The overall study: Italy, Spain and the United States were the sources of the convalescent and acute COVID-19 samples.

In the source study's methods: Reference gene primer amplification gave nucleated cell count estimates. Sequencing was performed with immunoSEQ multiplex PCR; in TCRdb, only in-frame clones are kept and a portion is missing. V, J and clone size are taken as reported in that table, and D and trimming were inferred from the DNA itself. The table shows some 100,000 clones, with about nine tenths occurring only once. Input material: peripheral blood. This clonotype was sampled from a woman between 65 and 79 years old with acute or convalescent COVID-19.

The CDR3, as DNA: TGTGCCAGCAGCGGTGCAGGGGGGTATCAGCCCCAGCATTTT. This encodes CASSGAGGYQPQHF. The V and J genes are TRBV9 and TRBJ1-5; 7 positions agree with TRBD1. With V trimmed by 3 bases and J by 5 bases, 5 bases remained unmatched. The CDR3 contains 14 residues. Looked up from germline, CDR1 is SGDLS and CDR2 is YYNGEE. Complete variable domain (other parts from reference TRBV9 and TRBJ1-5): DSGVTQTPKHLITATGQRVTLRCSPRSGDLSVYWYQQSLDQGLQFLIQYYNGEERAKGNILERFSAQQFPDLHSELNLSSLELGDSALYFCASSGAGGYQPQHFGDGTRLSIL.